This T cell receptor (beta chain) was documented in a study of cytomegalovirus exposure and HLA in healthy donors. As for the study in general: As an earlier analysis found, 150 million to 200 million T cells yielded approximately 110 million unique TCR beta sequences. Notes on the study in general: Later work found that TCR association rates differed between HLA loci; DRB1 had the most and HLA-C the fewest.

Germline CDR1 LNHDA, CDR2 SQIVND (reference sequence). This CDR3 contains 14 residues. V dropped 10 bases and J dropped 8; count of bases not matched to a gene: 15. 13 Jbeta primers and 60 Vbeta primers were used for the PCR. TCRdb's copy holds only in-frame clones and misses some; the assay was immunoSEQ multiplex PCR. The sample has 100,000 to 150,000 clones, 70% to 90% seen once. Concerning this clone: What it recognizes is unknown.

The chain carries TRBV19 and TRBJ1-2; 8 bases line up with TRBD1. This receptor was identified in a man aged 35-49 years in good health and CMV-seronegative. Sequencing was done on a sample of PBMCs. The CDR3 nucleotides read TGTGCCACACACTCCGGGACAGGCCTTTTCGGCTACACCTTC. This codes for CATHSGTGLFGYTF.